The rows below give T cell receptor beta chains drawn from one sample of a study of T cells expressing NK-cell markers. TCRdb reprocessed the 5' RACE reads, keeping one entry per CDR3 protein, no DNA. Found here are roughly 160,000 distinct CDR3 sequences; the top ten clones hold around 20%. Sequencing used blood T cells: a sorted CD56 or NKG2C T cell subset, CD4+ or CD8+ T cells, or bulk PBMC T cells (not recorded which). These receptors came from a man aged 18 to 69 in good health. CDR3s include the opening cysteine and the closing phenylalanine or tryptophan.

cdr3_aa j_call v_call
CAISESSDADYEQYF TRBJ2-7 TRBV10-3
CASSQSGSTDTQYF TRBJ2-3 TRBV16
CASSLGAGTPNTEAFF TRBJ1-1 TRBV5-1
CASRGGYTEAFF TRBJ1-1 TRBV12-3/TRBV12-4
CASSVLGVPGTDTQYF TRBJ2-3 TRBV6-5
CASSLGTLSEKLFF TRBJ1-4 TRBV7-9
CASSPGTGQEKLFF TRBJ1-4 TRBV9
CASSQVAGRGGEKLFF TRBJ1-4 TRBV3-1
CASSLRAGLAGTNNEQFF TRBJ2-1 TRBV4-2
CASSLWDSPHTDTQYF TRBJ2-3 TRBV7-9
CASSPPTGAHQETQYF TRBJ2-5 TRBV7-9
CASSFAYQSYGYTF TRBJ1-2 TRBV27
CASSHPDRGQYEQYF TRBJ2-7 TRBV7-9
CASSLDLTGSGYTF TRBJ1-2 TRBV5-4
CASGLGGLSSYEQYF TRBJ2-7 TRBV12-5
CASSRRQGPRGETQYF TRBJ2-5 TRBV3-1
CSAGTPWGHNNSPLHF TRBJ1-6 TRBV20-1
CASSLDRYLSEQYF TRBJ2-7 TRBV12-3/TRBV12-4
CASSPGEADSEAFF TRBJ1-1 TRBV7-6
CASSLDRPYTGELFF TRBJ2-2 TRBV7-8
CASSLHPGNEKLFF TRBJ1-4 TRBV7-6